This T cell receptor beta chain was sequenced in a study of T cell responses to AZD1222 COVID-19 vaccine. Here immunoSEQ multiplex PCR was the method, and the copy in TCRdb shows in-frame clones only, minus some. The data show tens of thousands of clones, more than 70% seen once. Points on this clone: Its target is unknown.

Study results and limitations: Baseline seropositivity occurred in only a handful of AZD1222 recipients.

V lost 4 bases, J lost 5 bases, and 20 bases lay in between. CDR1 and CDR2 (germline): KGHDR, SFDVKD. The CDR3 extends over 16 amino acids. The sequenced sample was peripheral blood, obtained on day 0 of AZD1222 vaccination. This sequence joins TRBV24-1 and TRBJ2-7, with D tentatively TRBD2 (7 bases). This clonotype was obtained from an adult in good health. CDR3 residues: CATSEGRGAGDHEQYF. In DNA, the CDR3 is TGTGCCACCAGTGAAGGTCGGGGGGCAGGGGACCACGAGCAGTACTTC.